The 3 T cell receptor beta chains listed next were all sequenced from one sample in a study of vaccination effects on CD4 cells after COVID-19. CD4+ T cells specific for antigen were expanded with viral peptide pools by the ViraFEST assay before sequencing. The authors isolated CD4+ T cells after more than eight days of culture. According to PCR results, the person was infected with SARS-CoV-2 between March and December 2020. The antigens of these receptors remain unknown. Repertoires were generated with immunoSEQ multiplex PCR, while TCRdb's copy carries only in-frame clones and drops some. The table records more than 35,000 clones, approximately 70% of them present only once. Material: CD4+ T cells from PBMCs cultured with a peptide pool, obtained before COVID-19 vaccination. Receptor source: a human donor who had a prior SARS-CoV-2 infection.

The V and J genes are TRBV19 and TRBJ2-5; TRBD2 matches at 15 bases. CDR1 LNHDA and CDR2 SQIVND come from the germline V gene (reference sequence). This CDR3 is built from 17 residues. V lost 5 bases, J lost 6 bases, and 10 bases stayed unmatched. CDR3 coding DNA: TGTGCCAGTAGTCCCGGACTAGCGGGAGGGCGTGAAAAGACCCAGTACTTC. Translation gives CASSPGLAGGREKTQYF.

This clone has just a few counts. The CDR3 spells CASSYYREGTQYF. The CDR3 DNA reads as TGTGCCAGCAGTTACTACAGGGAGGGGACCCAGTACTTC. This chain links TRBV6-2 or TRBV6-3 with TRBJ2-5, with D possibly matching TRBD2 (7 bases). CDR1 and CDR2 (germline): MNHEY, SVGEGT. The CDR3 is 13 residues long. V lost 1 base to trimming and J lost 7 bases, with 10 bases between them.

The chain is built from TRBV6-5 and TRBJ1-6; maybe TRBD1 (5 bases). CDR3 length: 12 amino acids. From germline, CDR1 is MNHEY and CDR2 SVGAGI. Trimming took 6 bases from V and 8 from J, leaving 8 bases between them. The CDR3 coding sequence is TGTGCCAGCAGCGGGGGTTATTCACCCCTCCACTTT. Encoded protein: CASSGGYSPLHF.